The 29 T cell receptor beta chains in this list originate from one sample, sequenced in a study of blood T cell repertoires in COVID-19. This table comes from immunoSEQ multiplex PCR, and its TCRdb copy is limited to in-frame clones, with some not included. The table records roughly 200,000 clones, around 83% of them present only once. The sequenced material came from peripheral blood. The source of these receptors is a middle-aged man with active or convalescent COVID-19.

This clone was seen a single time. In DNA, the CDR3 is TGTGCCAGTCGCCTCGGACAGTACACCGGGGAGCTGTTTTTT. It codes for CASRLGQYTGELFF. This chain uses TRBV28 with TRBJ2-2, with a tentative D call TRBD1 (6 bases). The V gene's germline CDR1 is MDHEN and CDR2 SYDVKM. The length of the CDR3 is 14 residues. The germline V and J ends were trimmed by 9 bases and 3 bases, with 14 bases remaining between them.

The V call is TRBV5-4, the J call TRBJ2-1, with D hard to call. The CDR3 consists of 12 residues. Trimming stripped 0 bases from V and 6 bases from J, with 4 bases between. The germline CDR1 and CDR2 sequences are SGHNT and YYREEE (reference sequence). Written as DNA, the CDR3 is TGTGCCAGCAGCTTGGCCAGCAATGAGCAGTTCTTC. Its translation: CASSLASNEQFF. Complete variable domain (other parts from reference TRBV5-4 and TRBJ2-1): ETGVTQSPTHLIKTRGQQVTLRCSSQSGHNTVSWYQQALGQGPQFIFQYYREEENGRGNFPPRFSGLQFPNYSSELNVNALELDDSALYLCASSLASNEQFFGPGTRLTVL.

The rearrangement links TRBV18 to TRBJ2-2; a weak D match, TRBD1 (6 bases). This CDR3 is built from 16 residues. Between the trimmed V and J ends, which lost 4 bases and 1 base, there was a span of 13 bases. CDR1 is KGHSH, CDR2 LQKENI, per germline. In DNA, the CDR3 is TGTGCCAGCTCACTTTACAGGGACCTGAACACCGGGGAGCTGTTTTTT. It specifies CASSLYRDLNTGELFF.

This clone has just one count. The rearrangement joins TRBV10-3 to TRBJ2-2; 10 nucleotides agree with TRBD2. V gave up 4 bases and J gave up 0 bases; unmatched junction bases: 2. CDR1 and CDR2 (germline): ENHRY, SYGVKD. CDR3 length equals 16 residues. CDR3 coding DNA: TGTGCCATCAGTGTCGGGACTAGCGCGAACACCGGGGAGCTGTTTTTT. It yields the protein CAISVGTSANTGELFF.

CDR3 in DNA: TGTGCCACCACGAGCGGGGGAACAGATACGCAGTATTTT. Translation: CATTSGGTDTQYF. This chain uses TRBV24-1 with TRBJ2-3; 8 nucleotides agree with TRBD2. The V gene's germline CDR1 is KGHDR and CDR2 SFDVKD. This CDR3 contains 13 residues. The ends lost 8 bases at V and 3 bases at J; junction bases unmatched: 3.

The chain uses TRBV7-9 and TRBJ2-7; TRBD1 is a possible D gene (6 bases). Germline assignment: CDR1 SEHNR and CDR2 FQNEAQ (reference sequence). The germline V and J ends were trimmed by 2 bases and 6 bases, with 11 bases remaining between them. The CDR3 loop spans 13 amino acids. CDR3 nucleotide sequence: TGTGCCAGCAGCTTAAATACAGGGTTCGAGCAGTACTTC. Its translation: CASSLNTGFEQYF. The full variable domain, its missing parts supplied by reference TRBV7-9 and TRBJ2-7, is DTGVSQNPRHKITKRGQNVTFRCDPISEHNRLYWYRQTLGQGPEFLTYFQNEAQLEKSRLLSDRFSAERPKGSFSTLEIQRTEQGDSAMYLCASSLNTGFEQYFGPGTRLTVT.

V and J are TRBV7-8 and TRBJ2-5; 10 positions match TRBD2. The CDR3 has 15 amino acids. Germline assignment: CDR1 SGHVS and CDR2 FQNEAQ. J was trimmed by 5 bases and V by 5 bases; bases with no gene match: 8. CDR3 coding DNA: TGTGCCAGCAGCCCCGGGACTAGCGACCGGGAGACCCAGTACTTC. Protein: CASSPGTSDRETQYF.

This rearrangement joins TRBV5-4 to TRBJ1-2, with D hard to call. The CDR3 sequence is 15 residues long. Germline V CDR1 and CDR2: SGHNT, YYREEE (reference sequence). Trimming removed 3 bases at V and 6 bases at J, with 18 bases between. The CDR3 here is CASSSDREVVHGYTF. The CDR3 DNA reads as TGTGCCAGCAGCTCTGACCGAGAGGTAGTTCATGGCTACACCTTC.

This clone was seen more than once but under ten times. CDR3 region: CASSGTGAYGYTF. In DNA form, the CDR3 reads TGTGCCAGCTCCGGGACAGGGGCCTATGGCTACACCTTC. This chain joins TRBV28 and TRBJ1-2, with TRBD1 matching 10 bases. Germline-derived CDR1 and CDR2 are MDHEN and SYDVKM. Trimming removed 8 bases from V and 4 bases from J; junction bases left unmatched: 4. The CDR3 spans 13 residues.

On this clone: Sequence at one end of the junction differs from germline and may be a read error. The CDR3 DNA reads as TGTGCTAGCAGCACACCGGGACAGAAACTACTAGCGGGGTCGACCTACGAGCAGTACTTC. Protein sequence: CASSTPGQKLLAGSTYEQYF. This chain connects TRBV7-7 to TRBJ2-7; 10 bases are a match to TRBD2. Germline assignment: CDR1 SSHAT and CDR2 FNYEAQ (reference sequence). The CDR3 loop spans 20 amino acids.

This sequence joins TRBV7-2 and TRBJ2-2, with 8 bases matching TRBD1. From germline, CDR1 is SGHTA and CDR2 FQGNSA. Trimming cost V 4 bases and J 3 bases; bases outside gene matches: 13. The CDR3 runs to 18 residues. The CDR3 sequence is CASSSRSAGGAYTGELFF. The CDR3 DNA sequence: TGTGCCAGCAGCTCCAGATCTGCAGGGGGCGCGTACACCGGGGAGCTGTTTTTT.

The rearrangement links TRBV6-5 to TRBJ1-6; a weak D match, TRBD1 (6 bases). Per germline, CDR1 MNHEY and CDR2 SVGAGI. CDR3 size: 14 residues. The V end was cut by 2 bases, the J end by 7 bases, with 9 bases between. The CDR3 nucleotides are TGTGCCAGCAGTTACGGACAGCTAAATTCACCCCTCCACTTT. This translates into CASSYGQLNSPLHF.

The chain combines TRBV21-1 with TRBJ2-1; the table names TRBD2, a call not compared with the DNA. TRBV21-1 is assigned pseudogene status. The CDR3 loop spans 16 amino acids. The CDR3 DNA sequence: TGTGCCAGCAGCAAGGGACTAGCGGTCTCCTACAATGAGCAGTTCTTC. It encodes CASSKGLAVSYNEQFF.

The gene calls are TRBV4-3 and TRBJ1-2; 9 bases fit TRBD1. The trim removed 0 bases at V and 7 bases at J, leaving 12 bases unmatched. CDR3 size: 17 residues. The germline V gene has CDR1 LGHNA and CDR2 YSLEER. CDR3 DNA sequence: TGCGCCAGCAGCCAAGAAAAGACAGGGGGGGGAAGAAGTGGCTACACCTTC. Translated: CASSQEKTGGGRSGYTF.

This sequence joins TRBV6-5 and TRBJ1-5; D unresolved. The CDR3 spans 14 residues. Germline loops: CDR1 MNHEY, CDR2 SVGAGI. The ends were cut back, 5 bases at V and 5 bases at J, with 13 bases in the middle. CDR3 nucleotides: TGTGCCAGCAGTAAATACGGACTGGATCAGCCCCAGCATTTT. Amino acid sequence: CASSKYGLDQPQHF.

The J gene is TRBJ2-5, the V gene TRBV25-1, with D maybe TRBD2 (5 bases). The CDR3 runs 13 residues. V lost 5 bases to trimming and J lost 4 bases, with 11 bases between them. The germline CDR1 and CDR2 sequences are MGHDK and SYGVNS. CDR3 region: CASSNWERETQYF. Here the CDR3 DNA reads TGTGCCAGCAGTAATTGGGAGAGAGAGACCCAGTACTTC.

The chain couples TRBV9 to TRBJ1-1; D possibly corresponds to TRBD1 (5 bases). There are 15 residues in the CDR3. The germline V and J ends were trimmed by 0 bases and 5 bases, with 14 bases remaining between them. The germline V gene encodes CDR1 SGDLS and CDR2 YYNGEE. CDR3 loop: CASSVEQASATEAFF. DNA of the CDR3: TGTGCCAGCAGCGTAGAACAGGCCAGCGCTACTGAAGCTTTCTTT.

The chain employs TRBV28 and TRBJ1-2, with 11 bases identical to TRBD1. Germline assignment: CDR1 MDHEN and CDR2 SYDVKM. The CDR3 loop spans 16 amino acids. The J segment lost 7 bases and the V segment lost 6 bases, leaving 13 bases of the junction unmatched. The CDR3 sequence is CASSSRQTGTGGGYTF. The CDR3 DNA follows: TGTGCCAGCAGCTCACGCCAGACCGGGACAGGGGGTGGCTACACCTTC.

The CDR3 region has the DNA TGTGCCAGCAGTTATACAGGGGATGAAGCTTTCTTT. Translation gives CASSYTGDEAFF. The chain uses TRBV27 and TRBJ1-1, with 7 positions matching TRBD1. The germline gives CDR1 MNHEY, CDR2 SMNVEV (reference sequence). V lost 4 bases and J lost 7; bases outside the gene matches: 3. The CDR3 is 12 residues long.

The chain employs TRBV6-2 or TRBV6-3 and TRBJ1-5; no firm D call. From germline, CDR1 is MNHEY and CDR2 SVGEGT. V was cut by 0 bases and J by 7 bases, with 4 bases left in between. The CDR3 consists of 12 residues. The CDR3 reads CASSYSQQPQHF. CDR3 nucleotides: TGTGCCAGCAGTTACTCCCAACAGCCCCAGCATTTT.

This rearrangement joins TRBV19 to TRBJ2-3; 8 bases fit TRBD1. There are 13 residues in the CDR3. Germline assignment: CDR1 LNHDA and CDR2 SQIVND (reference sequence). With V trimmed by 6 bases and J by 4 bases, 3 bases remained unmatched. This chain's CDR3 is CASRSGGADTQYF. The DNA of the CDR3 is TGTGCCAGTAGGTCAGGGGGCGCAGATACGCAGTATTTT.

DNA of the CDR3: TGTGCCATCAGTGACTCACCGGGACAGGGGCTAGTTAATGAAAAACTGTTTTTT. Its translation: CAISDSPGQGLVNEKLFF. The J gene is TRBJ1-4, the V gene TRBV10-3, with TRBD1 matching over 10 bases. J was trimmed by 4 bases and V by 3 bases; bases with no gene match: 11. The CDR3 length is 18 residues. Germline V gives CDR1 ENHRY, CDR2 SYGVKD.

The chain employs TRBV24-1 and TRBJ1-3; D is ambiguous. The germline CDR1 and CDR2 sequences are KGHDR and SFDVKD. The CDR3 spans 15 residues. The V gene lost 4 bases and the J gene lost 2 bases, with 11 bases spanning the gap. As DNA, the CDR3 is TGTGCCACCAGTGACTTGGAGCCCACTGGAAACACCATATATTTT. Protein sequence: CATSDLEPTGNTIYF.

This chain links TRBV5-1 with TRBJ2-2; 7 bases are shared with TRBD2. The CDR3 runs to 14 residues. Germline values: CDR1 SGHRS, CDR2 YFSETQ. V trimming: 5 bases; J trimming: 3 bases; junction bases outside the gene matches: 4. As DNA, the CDR3 is TGCGCCAGCAGGGGCGGGGGATACACCGGGGAGCTGTTTTTT. It is translated as CASRGGGYTGELFF.

The rearrangement joins TRBV19 to TRBJ2-7; D ambiguous. Germline CDR1 is LNHDA and CDR2 is SQIVND (reference sequence). CDR3 length equals 14 residues. V lost 6 bases to trimming and J lost 2 bases, with 14 bases between them. The CDR3 protein is CASSRVSETYEQYF. The CDR3 coding sequence is TGTGCCAGTAGCCGGGTCTCCGAAACCTACGAGCAGTACTTC.

V is TRBV4-3 and J is TRBJ2-1, with D possibly being TRBD1 (5 bases). Per germline, CDR1 LGHNA and CDR2 YSLEER. This CDR3 is 13 amino acids long. The V end lost 4 bases, the J end lost 4 bases, and 8 bases lay between the germline ends. The CDR3 here is CASSRGQYNEQFF. The CDR3 DNA is TGCGCCAGCAGCCGAGGACAATACAATGAGCAGTTCTTC.

The chain employs TRBV12-3 or TRBV12-4 and TRBJ1-1; D unclear. The CDR3 has 12 amino acids. Deletions cut 3 bases from V and 12 bases from J, with 14 bases between. CDR3 amino acids: CASSFPKQATFF. In nucleotides, the CDR3 is TGTGCCAGCAGTTTCCCCAAGCAGGCCACTTTCTTT.

This chain connects TRBV4-1 to TRBJ2-5; 9 positions match TRBD2. J gave up 2 bases and V 4 bases, and 8 bases lay outside the gene matches. The CDR3 totals 16 residues. CDR1 MGHRA and CDR2 YSYEKL come from the germline V gene. Here the CDR3 reads CASSLAAGGPQETQYF. CDR3 nucleotide sequence: TGCGCCAGCAGCCTCGCTGCGGGAGGGCCACAAGAGACCCAGTACTTC.

This chain links TRBV7-9 with TRBJ1-3; 9 bases fit TRBD1. This CDR3 is 16 amino acids long. V lost 5 bases, J lost 4 bases, and 9 bases stayed unmatched. Germline lookup yields CDR1 SEHNR and CDR2 FQNEAQ (reference sequence). The CDR3 loop reads CASSNDRGSLGNTIYF. The CDR3 DNA is TGTGCCAGCAGCAACGACAGGGGGAGTCTGGGAAACACCATATATTTT.